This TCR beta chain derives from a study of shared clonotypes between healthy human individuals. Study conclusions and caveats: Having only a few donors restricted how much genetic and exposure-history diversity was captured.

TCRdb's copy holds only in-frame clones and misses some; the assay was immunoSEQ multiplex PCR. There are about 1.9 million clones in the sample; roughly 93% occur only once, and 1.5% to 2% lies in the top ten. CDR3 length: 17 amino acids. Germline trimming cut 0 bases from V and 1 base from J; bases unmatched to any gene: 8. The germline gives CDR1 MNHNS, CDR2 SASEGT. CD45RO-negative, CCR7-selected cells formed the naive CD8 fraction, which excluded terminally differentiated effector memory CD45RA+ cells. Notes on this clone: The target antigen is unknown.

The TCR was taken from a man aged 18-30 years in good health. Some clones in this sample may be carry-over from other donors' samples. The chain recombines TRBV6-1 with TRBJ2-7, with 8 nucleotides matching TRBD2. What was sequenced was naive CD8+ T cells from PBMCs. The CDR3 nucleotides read TGTGCCAGCAGTGAAGCGCGCGGGACTAGGTTTTCCTACGAGCAGTACTTC. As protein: CASSEARGTRFSYEQYF.